The subject of this entry is one T cell receptor beta chain. Its antigen is unknown. Per-base qualities were not stored, and no clone one base away is much larger. The source of the sample is a study of T-cell reconstitution after alpha-beta-depleted transplantation in children listed by TCRdb under 2016. Looking at the study overall: Using TCR repertoire profiling, the study followed T-cell immune reconstitution in a quantitative way in children after TCRalphabeta/CD19-depleted allogeneic hematopoietic cell transplantation. Beyond this particular receptor, the publication reports: In some patients, the high TCRbeta diversity seen at day 60 was put down to recipient T cells and intrathymic progenitors that had survived conditioning. Over the following months the frequencies of hyperexpanded clones went down, and after one year T-cell counts and TCRbeta diversity were mostly credited to newly produced T cells. The apparently early recovery of alphabetaT-cell counts about two months after transplant reportedly depended on only several hundred rapidly expanded clones that came from non-depleted graft cells.

For this chain, trimming is 3 bases at the V end and 4 bases at the J end, and the number of junction bases without a gene match is 2. The CDR3 measures 15 amino acids from cysteine to phenylalanine. Solely the CDR3 DNA is kept, with 45 bases framed from the first base. CDR1 is given as SEHNR and CDR2 as FQNEAQ, both from the germline V gene (reference sequence). The sample's treatment or condition label, decoded: allogeneic hematopoietic cell transplantation with graft depleted of TCRalphabeta T cells and CD19 B cells. The transplant recipients were children given TCRalphabeta/CD19-depleted allogeneic hematopoietic cell grafts. Libraries were prepared through PCR. The run used an Illumina HiSeq 2500. TCR library preparation used molecular barcoding, with unique molecular identifiers applied to normalize quantification of the TCRbeta repertoire. The raw public data were reprocessed by TCRdb itself: fastp quality trimming at Q25, MiXCR clonotype calling, in-frame beta chains only. CDR3 protein duplicates are merged, each entry listing the most common genes and DNA. This sample lists just under 250,000 distinct CDR3 sequences; roughly 26% were detected once. The ten top clones hold 2.6% of the sample.

Recombination joined TRBV7-9 with TRBJ2-5, and 13 bases in between align with TRBD2. This sequence was found in a girl aged 2 to 10 with Fanconi anemia, due to receive a stem cell transplant. The specimen was PBMCs, collected before TCRalphabeta/CD19-depleted stem cell transplant. CDR3 loop: CASSLGTSGTETQYF. The DNA sequence is given as TGTGCCAGCAGCTTGGGGACTAGCGGGACAGAGACCCAGTACTTC.